At least ten counts were recorded for the clone carrying this T cell receptor (beta chain). The CDR3 length is 14 residues. Trimming took off 6 bases at V and 6 bases at J, with 15 bases between the two ends. TCRdb reprocessed the PCR reads with MiXCR, giving one entry per CDR3 protein. This table holds roughly 100,000 distinct CDR3 sequences, 35% found once. These data are taken from a study of molecular identifiers for immune sequencing clone quantification. V is TRBV12-3 or TRBV12-4 and J is TRBJ1-5; D gene ambiguous. The sequence was obtained from a human donor in good health. Some libraries in this study had Jurkat cell RNA spiked in. Sequenced material: naive CD8+ T cells from blood, with Jurkat cell RNA spiked in. Subset specified: FACS-sorted CD8+CD4-CCR7+CD45RA+ naive T cells. The CDR3 bases are TGTGCCAGCAGCCCAGGACGTAGCGGTCAGCCCCAGCATTTT. Its protein product is CASSPGRSGQPQHF.